Following are 16 T cell receptor beta chains from one sample sequenced in a study of blood T cell repertoires in COVID-19. Some clones are missing from TCRdb's copy, which holds only in-frame ones; the method was immunoSEQ multiplex PCR. The sample has about 68,000 clones; about 83% are singletons. What was sequenced was peripheral blood. The receptors derive from an elderly man with acute or convalescent COVID-19.

J is TRBJ1-1 and V is TRBV7-8; D may be TRBD1 (5 bases). Germline CDR1 and CDR2: SGHVS and FQNEAQ. V was cut by 3 bases and J by 12 bases, with 11 bases left in between. The CDR3 has 11 residues. CDR3 DNA sequence: TGTGCCAGCAGCTTTGGACAACAACCTTTCTTT. This translates into CASSFGQQPFF. The full variable domain, completed using reference TRBV7-8 and TRBJ1-1, is GAGVSQSPRYKVAKRGQDVALRCDPISGHVSLFWYQQALGQGPEFLTYFQNEAQLDKSGLPSDRFFAERPEGSVSTLKIQRTQQEDSAVYLCASSFGQQPFFGQGTRLTVV.

This clone showed up just a few times. The chain couples TRBV4-2 to TRBJ2-2; tentative D call: TRBD2 (5 bases). CDR3 length: 16 residues. Germline CDR1 and CDR2: LGHNA and YNFKEQ. Trimming took 1 base from V and 3 from J, leaving 12 bases between them. CDR3 DNA sequence: TGTGCCAGCAGCCAAGTGTCAGCGGTCGACACCGGGGAGCTGTTTTTT. Its translation is CASSQVSAVDTGELFF.

This clone was found once. This chain links TRBV5-1 with TRBJ2-2; no reliable D call. The CDR3 is 15 residues long. V lost 0 bases and J 0 bases, leaving 6 bases between the germline ends. CDR1 is SGHRS, CDR2 YFSETQ, per germline. The CDR3 sequence: CASSLDSPNTGELFF. CDR3 in DNA: TGCGCCAGCAGCTTGGACAGCCCGAACACCGGGGAGCTGTTTTTT.

Here the CDR3 DNA reads TGTGCCAGCTCACCCGGACAGGGTAAAGGAAACACCATATATTTT. Translating it yields CASSPGQGKGNTIYF. This chain connects TRBV18 to TRBJ1-3, with 8 bases matching TRBD1. The germline CDR1 and CDR2 sequences are KGHSH and LQKENI. Trimming removed 3 bases from V and 4 bases from J; junction bases left unmatched: 5. CDR3 size: 15 residues. Full variable domain (missing parts from reference TRBV18 and TRBJ1-3): NAGVMQNPRHLVRRRGQEARLRCSPMKGHSHVYWYRQLPEEGLKFMVYLQKENIIDESGMPKERFSAEFPKEGPSILRIQQVVRGDSAAYFCASSPGQGKGNTIYFGEGSWLTVV.

The chain couples TRBV16 to TRBJ2-7; 9 nucleotides align to TRBD1. Germline V gene data show CDR1 as KGHSY and CDR2 as FQNENV. Trimming at V came to 4 bases and at J to 3 bases, leaving 7 bases not matched to a gene. The CDR3 has 15 amino acids. In nucleotides, the CDR3 is TGTGCCAGCAGCCGAACCGGGACAGGGTACTACGAGCAGTACTTC. This gives the protein CASSRTGTGYYEQYF.

The J gene is TRBJ2-7, the V gene TRBV7-2, with D possibly matching TRBD1 (7 bases). Germline V lookup: CDR1 SGHTA, CDR2 FQGNSA. Trimming removed 5 bases at V and 5 bases at J, with 19 bases between. CDR3 length: 15 amino acids. This CDR3 reads CASSPRGGGGHEQYF. The CDR3 coding sequence is TGTGCCAGCAGCCCCCGGGGTGGAGGGGGCCACGAGCAGTACTTC.

This chain links TRBV3-1 (or the pseudogene TRBV3-2) with TRBJ2-7; D is possibly TRBD1 (5 bases). The CDR3 runs 14 residues. Per germline, CDR1 LGHDT and CDR2 YNNKEL (reference sequence). Between the trimmed V and J ends, which lost 1 base and 2 bases, there was a span of 9 bases. This CDR3 is CASSQGTLTYEQYF. DNA for the CDR3: TGTGCCAGCAGCCAAGGGACACTTACCTACGAGCAGTACTTC.

This clone was recorded a few times. The genes are TRBV11-2 and TRBJ1-4; maybe TRBD1 (5 bases). This CDR3 comprises 14 residues. Trimming stripped 5 bases from V and 8 bases from J, with 15 bases between. Germline V gene sequence: CDR1 SGHAT, CDR2 FQNNGV. The CDR3 sequence is CASSPVQGGEKLFF. DNA of the CDR3: TGTGCCAGCAGCCCCGTGCAGGGAGGAGAAAAACTGTTTTTT. Full variable domain (remainder filled in from reference TRBV11-2 and TRBJ1-4): EAGVAQSPRYKIIEKRQSVAFWCNPISGHATLYWYQQILGQGPKLLIQFQNNGVVDDSQLPKDRFSAERLKGVDSTLKIQPAKLEDSAVYLCASSPVQGGEKLFFGSGTQLSVL.

The chain uses TRBV2 and TRBJ1-5, with TRBD1 identical over 8 bases. CDR1 SNHLY and CDR2 FYNNEI come from the germline V gene. The CDR3 length is 16 residues. With 5 bases clipped from V and 1 base from J, the junction kept 7 bases outside the gene matches. The CDR3 is CASSLLRQGSNQPQHF. CDR3 in DNA: TGTGCCAGCAGTCTCCTCCGACAGGGGAGCAATCAGCCCCAGCATTTT.

The rearrangement links TRBV18 to TRBJ2-4; 10 bases map to TRBD1. The germline gives CDR1 KGHSH, CDR2 LQKENI. The CDR3 has 15 residues. V shed 3 bases and J 7 bases; nucleotides not matched to a gene: 6. CDR3 protein: CASSPTGGAGNIQYF. Here the CDR3 DNA reads TGTGCCAGCTCACCGACAGGGGGCGCTGGGAACATTCAGTACTTC.

V is TRBV5-4 and J is TRBJ2-3; 10 bases align to TRBD2. The CDR3 contains 14 residues. Germline trimming cut 3 bases from V and 5 bases from J; bases unmatched to any gene: 3. Germline CDR1 is SGHNT and CDR2 is YYREEE (reference sequence). The CDR3 protein is CASSSGLAKDTQYF. DNA of the CDR3: TGTGCCAGCAGCTCGGGACTAGCGAAAGATACGCAGTATTTT.

This rearrangement joins TRBV19 to TRBJ1-2; D is unresolved. V lost 4 bases and J lost 1, with 13 bases in between. CDR3 length: 15 amino acids. Germline CDR1 LNHDA, CDR2 SQIVND (reference sequence). CDR3 residues: CASSTPREGNYGYTF. CDR3 nucleotides: TGTGCCAGTAGTACCCCCCGGGAGGGTAACTATGGCTACACCTTC.

This clone was counted a few times. The V gene is TRBV5-1, the J gene TRBJ1-2; 8 bases are a match to TRBD1. Per the germline V gene, CDR1 is SGHRS and CDR2 is YFSETQ. CDR3 length: 15 amino acids. Trimming at V came to 9 bases and at J to 7 bases, leaving 17 bases not matched to a gene. The DNA of the CDR3 is TGCGCCACCAGGAGCTTGACAGGGGCGGAAGCTGGCTACACCTTC. It encodes CATRSLTGAEAGYTF.

V gene TRBV7-9 combines with J gene TRBJ2-5, with a possible D match to TRBD1 (6 bases). Deletions cut 4 bases from V and 7 bases from J, with 7 bases between. Germline V gene lookup returns CDR1 SEHNR and CDR2 FQNEAQ (reference sequence). CDR3 size: 11 residues. The CDR3: CASSSGVTQYF. The CDR3 coding sequence is TGTGCCAGCAGCTCAGGGGTGACCCAGTACTTC.

This clone was recorded only once. The chain's CDR3 is CASSWDRGPGTEAFF. The CDR3 DNA is TGTGCCAGCAGCTGGGACAGGGGGCCAGGCACTGAAGCTTTCTTT. This sequence joins TRBV7-8 and TRBJ1-1, with 12 bases fitting TRBD1. Germline trimming cut 4 bases from V and 4 bases from J; bases unmatched to any gene: 4. This CDR3 is built from 15 residues. CDR1 and CDR2 (germline): SGHVS, FQNEAQ.

The chain couples TRBV14 to TRBJ2-2; 13 nucleotides align to TRBD2. The CDR3 totals 20 residues. CDR1 and CDR2 (germline): SGHDN, FVKESK. After removal of 0 bases from V and 0 bases from J, the junction contained 7 bases not matched to a gene. CDR3 loop: CASSQESGLAGDPNTGELFF. The CDR3 DNA sequence: TGTGCCAGCAGCCAAGAATCAGGACTAGCGGGAGACCCGAACACCGGGGAGCTGTTTTTT.